The source of this T cell receptor beta chain is a study of blood T cell repertoires in COVID-19. Germline assignment: CDR1 SGHRS and CDR2 YFSETQ. The V and J ends lost 3 bases and 6 bases respectively, with 14 bases between them. The CDR3 has 14 amino acids. Libraries were prepared by immunoSEQ multiplex PCR; TCRdb keeps only in-frame clonotypes and omits some of them. This sample carries fewer than 250,000 clones, around four fifths of them seen once, and the ten largest clones take roughly 2.8%. Sequencing was done on a sample of peripheral blood. This TCR was recovered from a man over 45 with active or convalescent COVID-19. The V gene is TRBV5-1, the J gene TRBJ2-3; D perhaps matches TRBD2 (6 bases). This CDR3 reads CASSSGGAGDTQYF. The DNA of the CDR3 is TGCGCCAGCAGCTCGGGCGGGGCTGGGGATACGCAGTATTTT. The full variable domain, rest sourced from reference TRBV5-1 and TRBJ2-3, is KAGVTQTPRYLIKTRGQQVTLSCSPISGHRSVSWYQQTPGQGLQFLFEYFSETQRNKGNFPGRFSGRQFSNSRSEMNVSTLELGDSALYLCASSSGGAGDTQYFGPGTRLTVL.